The 17 T cell receptor beta chains given below trace back to one sample, sequenced in a study of blood T cell repertoires in COVID-19. Generated by immunoSEQ multiplex PCR, the TCRdb table keeps only in-frame clones and is missing some. Among about 120,000 clones listed, 82% were seen once. Sequencing input: peripheral blood. These receptors were obtained from a man between 65 and 85 years old with acute or convalescent COVID-19.

The chain is built from TRBV5-1 and TRBJ1-6, with 8 bases aligning to TRBD1. The trim removed 4 bases at V and 2 bases at J, leaving 5 bases unmatched. Germline V gene data show CDR1 as SGHRS and CDR2 as YFSETQ. This CDR3 has 16 amino acids. CDR3: CASSATGDTYNSPLHF. Written as DNA, the CDR3 is TGCGCCAGCAGCGCGACAGGGGACACCTATAATTCACCCCTCCACTTT.

This chain connects TRBV18 to TRBJ2-3; weak D call: TRBD2 (6 bases). CDR1 KGHSH and CDR2 LQKENI come from the germline V gene. Between the trimmed V and J ends, which lost 3 bases and 0 bases, there was a span of 10 bases. The CDR3 spans 15 residues. CDR3 amino acids: CASSPPEGSTDTQYF. CDR3 coding DNA: TGTGCCAGCTCACCGCCGGAGGGTAGCACAGATACGCAGTATTTT.

This rearrangement joins TRBV28 to TRBJ2-4; no definite D call. Germline assignment: CDR1 MDHEN and CDR2 SYDVKM. This CDR3 comprises 18 residues. Trimming removed 4 bases at V and 0 bases at J, with 19 bases between. CDR3 coding DNA: TGTGCCAGCAGTTCAGTCAAGGCCCCGGGTCTAGCCAAAAACATTCAGTACTTC. It yields the protein CASSSVKAPGLAKNIQYF.

The chain combines TRBV7-3 with TRBJ1-1; D call uncertain. The CDR3 is 13 amino acids. Germline V gene data show CDR1 as SGHTA and CDR2 as FQGTGA. The V end lost 3 bases, the J end lost 0 bases, and 5 bases lay between the germline ends. The CDR3 region has the DNA TGTGCCAGCAGCTTTAGTTTGAACACTGAAGCTTTCTTT. Protein product: CASSFSLNTEAFF.

The chain employs TRBV20-1 and TRBJ2-7; D might be TRBD1 (6 bases). Germline values: CDR1 DFQATT, CDR2 SNEGSKA (reference sequence). V shed 1 base and J shed 12 bases, with 13 bases lying between them. The CDR3 length is 11 residues. CDR3 DNA: TGCAGTGCTAGAGCGGACAGAGTTCCGTACTTC. It codes for CSARADRVPYF.

This chain uses TRBV5-4 with TRBJ2-3; TRBD2 agrees at 10 bases. V lost 4 bases to trimming and J lost 5 bases; unmatched junction nucleotides: 13. The CDR3 runs 17 residues. The germline gives CDR1 SGHNT, CDR2 YYREEE (reference sequence). This chain's CDR3 is CASSLHLAGAGKDTQYF. The CDR3 DNA sequence: TGTGCCAGCAGCCTACACCTAGCGGGAGCAGGTAAAGATACGCAGTATTTT.

The chain employs TRBV5-1 and TRBJ2-3, with 8 bases lining up with TRBD1. The ends lost 0 bases at V and 1 base at J; junction bases unmatched: 1. CDR3 length: 15 residues. Germline CDR1 and CDR2: SGHRS and YFSETQ. CDR3 in DNA: TGCGCCAGCAGCTTGGGGGACAGGCGCACAGATACGCAGTATTTT. Residues: CASSLGDRRTDTQYF. Combining the CDR3 with reference TRBV5-1 and TRBJ2-3 gives the whole variable domain KAGVTQTPRYLIKTRGQQVTLSCSPISGHRSVSWYQQTPGQGLQFLFEYFSETQRNKGNFPGRFSGRQFSNSRSEMNVSTLELGDSALYLCASSLGDRRTDTQYFGPGTRLTVL.

Only a few counts were recorded for this clone. The J gene is TRBJ1-2, the V gene TRBV6-2 or TRBV6-3, with 8 nucleotides matching TRBD1. After removal of 5 bases from V and 4 bases from J, the junction contained 6 bases not matched to a gene. This CDR3 comprises 14 residues. In germline, CDR1 is MNHEY, CDR2 SVGEGT. The CDR3 sequence: CASSTRGQVYGYTF. The CDR3 region has the DNA TGTGCCAGCAGTACCAGGGGGCAGGTCTATGGCTACACCTTC.

This chain links TRBV6-6 with TRBJ1-1, with 7 bases aligning to TRBD1. The CDR3 is 13 residues long. The V and J ends lost 6 bases and 6 bases, in that order; junction bases with no gene match: 7. In germline, CDR1 is MNHNY, CDR2 SVGAGI (reference sequence). The CDR3 sequence is CASRTGSNSEAFF. The CDR3 bases are TGTGCCAGCAGGACAGGGTCCAACTCTGAAGCTTTCTTT.

The chain has TRBV9 and TRBJ2-3; 14 bases agree with TRBD2. From germline, CDR1 is SGDLS and CDR2 YYNGEE. This CDR3 comprises 17 residues. The V segment lost 0 bases and the J segment 5 bases; nucleotides outside the gene matches: 5. This CDR3 is CASSVVGGTSGRDTQYF. CDR3 sequence (DNA): TGTGCCAGCAGCGTAGTGGGAGGGACTAGCGGGAGAGATACGCAGTATTTT.

This CDR3 reads CASSLLGGGSTDTQYF. CDR3 sequence (DNA): TGTGCCAGCAGTTTATTAGGCGGTGGTAGCACAGATACGCAGTATTTT. The chain employs TRBV27 and TRBJ2-3; D gene ambiguous. The germline V gene has CDR1 MNHEY and CDR2 SMNVEV (reference sequence). The CDR3 contains 16 residues. Trimming removed 1 base at V and 0 bases at J, with 11 bases between.

The chain uses TRBV4-2 and TRBJ2-7; possibly TRBD2 for D (5 bases). CDR1 is LGHNA and CDR2 is YNFKEQ in the germline V gene. Trimming cost V 1 base and J 3 bases, with 16 bases left between them. The CDR3 totals 16 residues. The chain's CDR3 is CASSQVGLAGVYEQYF. The CDR3 region has the DNA TGTGCCAGCAGCCAAGTAGGTCTGGCCGGGGTCTACGAGCAGTACTTC.

The chain is built from TRBV25-1 and TRBJ2-2; 10 bases are a match to TRBD1. This CDR3 contains 14 residues. Germline-derived CDR1 and CDR2 are MGHDK and SYGVNS. Losses at the gene ends were 6 bases for V and 7 bases for J; bases not matched to a gene: 5. The CDR3 nucleotides read TGTGCCAGCAGGAAGACAGGGGGCAACGGGGAGCTGTTTTTT. Translated, it gives CASRKTGGNGELFF.

The chain employs TRBV5-1 and TRBJ1-4; 12 bases map to TRBD1. The CDR3 loop spans 16 amino acids. Unmatched junction bases numbered 5, after V lost 4 bases and J lost 4 bases. Per the germline V gene, CDR1 is SGHRS and CDR2 is YFSETQ. CDR3: CASSPGTGGSNEKLFF. For the CDR3, the DNA is TGCGCCAGCAGCCCCGGGACAGGGGGCAGTAATGAAAAACTGTTTTTT.

J is TRBJ2-7 and V is TRBV18, with TRBD1 identical over 10 bases. CDR3 length: 15 residues. Trimming removed 3 bases from V and 1 base from J; junction bases left unmatched: 3. CDR1 is KGHSH and CDR2 is LQKENI in the germline V gene. The chain's CDR3 is CASSPGQGGSYEQYF. CDR3 DNA: TGTGCCAGCTCACCCGGACAGGGGGGTTCCTACGAGCAGTACTTC.

The chain carries TRBV25-1 and TRBJ1-2; TRBD1 is a possible D gene (6 bases). CDR1 and CDR2 (germline): MGHDK, SYGVNS. V lost 4 bases to trimming and J lost 4 bases, with 10 bases between them. The CDR3 sequence is 13 residues long. CDR3 amino acids: CASSGQGIYGYTF. DNA for the CDR3: TGTGCCAGCAGTGGGCAGGGGATCTATGGCTACACCTTC.

Only one count was recorded for this clone. J is TRBJ2-7 and V is TRBV14, with TRBD2 matching over 8 bases. Germline assignment: CDR1 SGHDN and CDR2 FVKESK. Trimming took 7 bases from V and 3 from J; bases not matched to a gene: 8. The CDR3 has 14 residues. The CDR3 sequence is CASKRSGSFYEQYF. In DNA form, the CDR3 reads TGTGCCAGCAAGAGGAGCGGGAGCTTCTACGAGCAGTACTTC.